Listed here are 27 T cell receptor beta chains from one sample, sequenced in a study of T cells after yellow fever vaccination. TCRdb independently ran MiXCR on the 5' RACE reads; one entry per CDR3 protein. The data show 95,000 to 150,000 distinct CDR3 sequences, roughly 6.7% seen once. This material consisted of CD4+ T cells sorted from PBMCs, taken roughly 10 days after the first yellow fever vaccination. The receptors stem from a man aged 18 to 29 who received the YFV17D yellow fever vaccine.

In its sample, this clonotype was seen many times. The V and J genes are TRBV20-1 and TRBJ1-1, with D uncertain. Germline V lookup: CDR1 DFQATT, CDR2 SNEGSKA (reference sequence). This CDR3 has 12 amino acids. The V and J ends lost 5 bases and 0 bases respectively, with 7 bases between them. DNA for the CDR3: TGCAGTGCTCCACAGTTGAACACTGAAGCTTTCTTT. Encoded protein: CSAPQLNTEAFF.

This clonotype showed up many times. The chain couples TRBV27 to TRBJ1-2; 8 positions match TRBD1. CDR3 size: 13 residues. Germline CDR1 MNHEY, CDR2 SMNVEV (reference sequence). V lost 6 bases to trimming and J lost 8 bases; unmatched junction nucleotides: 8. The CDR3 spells CASSLGQDGGYTF. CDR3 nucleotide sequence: TGTGCCAGCAGCTTGGGACAGGATGGAGGCTACACCTTC.

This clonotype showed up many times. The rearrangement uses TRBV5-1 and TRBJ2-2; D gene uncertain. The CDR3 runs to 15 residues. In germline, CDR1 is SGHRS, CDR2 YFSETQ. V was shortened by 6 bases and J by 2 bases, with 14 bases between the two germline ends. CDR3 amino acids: CASTVAAGNTGELFF. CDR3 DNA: TGCGCCAGCACGGTGGCAGCAGGAAACACCGGGGAGCTGTTTTTT.

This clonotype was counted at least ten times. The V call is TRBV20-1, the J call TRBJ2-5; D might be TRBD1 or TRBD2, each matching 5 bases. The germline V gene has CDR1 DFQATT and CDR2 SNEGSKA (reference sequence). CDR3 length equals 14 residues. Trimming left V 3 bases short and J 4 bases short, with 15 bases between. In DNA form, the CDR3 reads TGCAGTGCTAGGAAGCGAGGGGCTGGAGAGACCCAGTACTTC. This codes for CSARKRGAGETQYF.

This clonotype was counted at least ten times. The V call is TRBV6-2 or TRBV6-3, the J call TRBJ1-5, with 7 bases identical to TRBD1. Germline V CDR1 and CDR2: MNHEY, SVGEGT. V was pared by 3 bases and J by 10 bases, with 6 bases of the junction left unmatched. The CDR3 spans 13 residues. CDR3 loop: CASSYQGGGPQHF. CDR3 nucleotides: TGTGCCAGCAGTTATCAGGGGGGCGGCCCCCAGCATTTT.

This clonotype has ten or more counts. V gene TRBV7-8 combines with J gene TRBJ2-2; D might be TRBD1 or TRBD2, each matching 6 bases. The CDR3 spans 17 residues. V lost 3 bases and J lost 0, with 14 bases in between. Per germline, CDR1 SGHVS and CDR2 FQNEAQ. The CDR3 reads CASSFMRDTSNTGELFF. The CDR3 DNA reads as TGTGCCAGCAGCTTTATGCGGGACACCTCGAACACCGGGGAGCTGTTTTTT. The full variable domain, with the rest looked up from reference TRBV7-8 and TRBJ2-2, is GAGVSQSPRYKVAKRGQDVALRCDPISGHVSLFWYQQALGQGPEFLTYFQNEAQLDKSGLPSDRFFAERPEGSVSTLKIQRTQQEDSAVYLCASSFMRDTSNTGELFFGEGSRLTVL.

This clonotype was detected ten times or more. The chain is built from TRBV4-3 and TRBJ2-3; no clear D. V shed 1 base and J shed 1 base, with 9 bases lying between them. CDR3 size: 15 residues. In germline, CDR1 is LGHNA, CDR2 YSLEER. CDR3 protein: CASSQASAGTDTQYF. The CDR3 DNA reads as TGCGCCAGCAGCCAAGCAAGCGCGGGCACAGATACGCAGTATTTT.

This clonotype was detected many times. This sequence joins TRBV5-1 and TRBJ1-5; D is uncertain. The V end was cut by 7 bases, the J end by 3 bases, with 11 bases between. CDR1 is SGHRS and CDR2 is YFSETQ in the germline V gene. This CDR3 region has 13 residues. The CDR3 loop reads CASASEFNQPQHF. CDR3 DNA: TGCGCCAGCGCTTCAGAGTTCAATCAGCCCCAGCATTTT.

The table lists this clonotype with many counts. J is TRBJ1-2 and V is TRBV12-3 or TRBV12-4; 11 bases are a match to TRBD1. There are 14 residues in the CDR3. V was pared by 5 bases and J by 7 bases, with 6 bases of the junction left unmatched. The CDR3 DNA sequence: TGTGCCAGCAGTCGGGACAGGGGGAAAGGTGGCTACACCTTC. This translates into CASSRDRGKGGYTF.

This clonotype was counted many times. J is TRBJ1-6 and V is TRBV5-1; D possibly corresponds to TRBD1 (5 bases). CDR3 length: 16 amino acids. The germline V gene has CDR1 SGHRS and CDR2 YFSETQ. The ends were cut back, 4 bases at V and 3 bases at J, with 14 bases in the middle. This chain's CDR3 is CASSPGAGNYNSPLHF. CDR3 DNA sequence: TGCGCCAGCAGCCCTGGGGCGGGAAACTATAATTCACCCCTCCACTTT.

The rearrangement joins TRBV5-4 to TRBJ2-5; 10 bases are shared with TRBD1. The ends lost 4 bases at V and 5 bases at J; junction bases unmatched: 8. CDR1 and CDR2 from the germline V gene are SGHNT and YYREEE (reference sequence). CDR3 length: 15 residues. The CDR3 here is CASSDRQGAQETQYF. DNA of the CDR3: TGTGCCAGCAGCGACCGACAGGGGGCCCAGGAGACCCAGTACTTC.

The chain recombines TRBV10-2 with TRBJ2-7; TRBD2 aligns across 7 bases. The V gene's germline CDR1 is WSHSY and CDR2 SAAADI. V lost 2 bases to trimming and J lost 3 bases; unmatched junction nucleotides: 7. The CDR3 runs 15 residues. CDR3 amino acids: CASSESAGVLYEQYV. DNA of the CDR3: TGCGCCAGCAGTGAGAGCGCGGGGGTTCTCTACGAGCAGTACGTC.

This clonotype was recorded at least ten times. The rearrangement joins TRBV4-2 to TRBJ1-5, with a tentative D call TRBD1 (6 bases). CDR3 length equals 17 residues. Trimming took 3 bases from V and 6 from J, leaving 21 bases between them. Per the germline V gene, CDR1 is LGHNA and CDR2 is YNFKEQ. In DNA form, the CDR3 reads TGTGCCAGCAGCCATAACATGAAGGGGGGGCCGGGTCAGCCCCAGCATTTT. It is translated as CASSHNMKGGPGQPQHF.

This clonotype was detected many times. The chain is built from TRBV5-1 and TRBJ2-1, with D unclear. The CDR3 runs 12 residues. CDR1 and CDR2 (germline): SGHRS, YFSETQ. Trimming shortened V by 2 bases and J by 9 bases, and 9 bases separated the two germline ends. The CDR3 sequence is CASSFGVIEQFF. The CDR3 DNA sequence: TGCGCCAGCAGCTTTGGGGTTATTGAGCAGTTCTTC.

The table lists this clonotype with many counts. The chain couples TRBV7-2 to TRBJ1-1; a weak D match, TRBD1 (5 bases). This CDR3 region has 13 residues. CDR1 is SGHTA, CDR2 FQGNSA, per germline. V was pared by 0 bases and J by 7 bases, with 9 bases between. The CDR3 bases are TGTGCCAGCAGCTTAGCCCCAGGGAGTGAAGCTTTCTTT. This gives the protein CASSLAPGSEAFF.

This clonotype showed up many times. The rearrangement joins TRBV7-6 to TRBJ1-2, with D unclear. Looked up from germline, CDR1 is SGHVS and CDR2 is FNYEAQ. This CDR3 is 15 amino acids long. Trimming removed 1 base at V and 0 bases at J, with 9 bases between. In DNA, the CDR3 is TGTGCCAGCAGCTTAGGCGTCATTTCTAACTATGGCTACACCTTC. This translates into CASSLGVISNYGYTF.

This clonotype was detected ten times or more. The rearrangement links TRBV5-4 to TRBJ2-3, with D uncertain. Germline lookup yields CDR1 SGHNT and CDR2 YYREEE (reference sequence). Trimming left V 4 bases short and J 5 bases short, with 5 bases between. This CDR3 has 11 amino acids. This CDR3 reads CASSARDTQYF. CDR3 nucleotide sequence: TGTGCCAGCAGCGCGCGAGATACGCAGTATTTT.

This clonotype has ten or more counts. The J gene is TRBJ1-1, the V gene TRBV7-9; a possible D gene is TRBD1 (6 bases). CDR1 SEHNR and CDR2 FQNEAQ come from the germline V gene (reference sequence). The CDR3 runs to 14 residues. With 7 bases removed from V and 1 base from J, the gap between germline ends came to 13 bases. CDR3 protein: CASTLGQTNTEAFF. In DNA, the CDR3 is TGTGCCAGCACCCTCGGACAGACGAACACTGAAGCTTTCTTT.

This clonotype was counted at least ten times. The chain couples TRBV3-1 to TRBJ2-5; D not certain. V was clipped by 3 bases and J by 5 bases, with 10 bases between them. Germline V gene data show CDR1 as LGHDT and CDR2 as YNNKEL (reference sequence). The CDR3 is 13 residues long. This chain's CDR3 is CASSHQTPETQYF. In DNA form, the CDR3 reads TGTGCCAGCAGCCATCAAACACCGGAGACCCAGTACTTC.

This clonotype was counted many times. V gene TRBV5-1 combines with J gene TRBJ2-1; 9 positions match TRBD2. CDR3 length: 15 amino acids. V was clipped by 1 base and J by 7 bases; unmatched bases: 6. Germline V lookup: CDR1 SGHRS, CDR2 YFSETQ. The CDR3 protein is CASSLPGRGGNEQFF. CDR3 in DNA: TGCGCCAGCAGCTTGCCTGGGCGGGGGGGTAATGAGCAGTTCTTC.

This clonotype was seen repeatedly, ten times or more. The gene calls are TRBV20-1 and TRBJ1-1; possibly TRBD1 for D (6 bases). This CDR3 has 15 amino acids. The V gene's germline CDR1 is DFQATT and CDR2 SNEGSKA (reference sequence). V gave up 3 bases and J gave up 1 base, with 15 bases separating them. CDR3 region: CSASPPQGRNTEAFF. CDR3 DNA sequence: TGCAGTGCTAGCCCGCCACAGGGTAGGAACACTGAAGCTTTCTTT.

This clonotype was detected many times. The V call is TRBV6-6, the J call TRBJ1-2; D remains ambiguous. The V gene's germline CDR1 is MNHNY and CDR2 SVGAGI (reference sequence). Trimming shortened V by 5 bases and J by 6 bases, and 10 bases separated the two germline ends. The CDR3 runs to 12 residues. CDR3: CASSRDADGYTF. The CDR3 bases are TGTGCCAGCAGTCGAGATGCAGATGGCTACACCTTC.

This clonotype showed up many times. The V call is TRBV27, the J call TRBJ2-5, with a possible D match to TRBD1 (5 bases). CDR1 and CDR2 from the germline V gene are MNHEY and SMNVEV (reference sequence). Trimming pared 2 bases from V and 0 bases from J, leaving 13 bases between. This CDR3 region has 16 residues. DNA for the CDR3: TGTGCCAGCAGTTTAGGGCAGGGTTGGAACCAAGAGACCCAGTACTTC. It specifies CASSLGQGWNQETQYF.

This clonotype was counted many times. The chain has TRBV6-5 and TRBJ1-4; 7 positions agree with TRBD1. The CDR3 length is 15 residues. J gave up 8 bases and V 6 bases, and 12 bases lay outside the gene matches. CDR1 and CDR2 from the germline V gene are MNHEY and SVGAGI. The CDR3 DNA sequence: TGTGCCAGCAGACGGAGCAACAGGGGTGTAGAAAAACTGTTTTTT. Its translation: CASRRSNRGVEKLFF.

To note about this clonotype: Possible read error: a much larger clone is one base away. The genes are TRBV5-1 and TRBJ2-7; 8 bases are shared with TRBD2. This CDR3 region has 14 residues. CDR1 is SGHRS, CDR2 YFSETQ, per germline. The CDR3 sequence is CASSYTGGANEQHF. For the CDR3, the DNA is TGCGCCAGCAGCTACACCGGGGGGGCCAACGAGCAGCACTTC.

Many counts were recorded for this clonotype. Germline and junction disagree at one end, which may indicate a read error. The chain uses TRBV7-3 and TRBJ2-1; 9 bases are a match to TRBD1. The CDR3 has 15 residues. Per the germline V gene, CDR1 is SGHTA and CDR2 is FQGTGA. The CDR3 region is CASSITGGPWDEQFF. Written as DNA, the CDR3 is TGTGCCAGCAGCATAACAGGGGGCCCTTGGGATGAGCAGTTCTTC.

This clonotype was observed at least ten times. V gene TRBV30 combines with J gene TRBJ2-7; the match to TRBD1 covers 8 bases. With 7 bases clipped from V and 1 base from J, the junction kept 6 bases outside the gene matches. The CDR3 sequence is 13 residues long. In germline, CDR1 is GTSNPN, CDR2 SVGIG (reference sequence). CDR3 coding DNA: TGTGCCTACACCAGACAGGGGTCCTACGAGCAGTACTTC. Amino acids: CAYTRQGSYEQYF.